Ten or more counts support the clone carrying this T cell receptor (beta chain). The data were taken from a study of identical twins. V lost 6 bases and J 7 bases, leaving 10 bases between the germline ends. The CDR3 is 12 amino acids. Germline lookup yields CDR1 MNHEY and CDR2 SVGAGI. TCRdb analysed the 5' RACE reads with MiXCR anew, one entry per CDR3 protein. The sample consists of 200,000 to 250,000 distinct CDR3 sequences, 5% to 7% of them appearing once. These data were also filed under a second study, of T cells expressing NK-cell markers. This second report adds: T cells sorted in several experiments were restricted to alpha-beta TCR T cells by an anti-gamma-delta TCR antibody. Clones of NKG2C+ T cells that had expanded were of unclear HCMV specificity.

The chain has TRBV6-5 and TRBJ2-1; D uncertain. The origin of this receptor is a woman younger than 35 in good health. The sample comprised CD8+ T cells sorted from blood. The CDR3 sequence is CASRDLGNEQFF. DNA of the CDR3: TGTGCCAGCAGGGATCTTGGGAATGAGCAGTTCTTC.